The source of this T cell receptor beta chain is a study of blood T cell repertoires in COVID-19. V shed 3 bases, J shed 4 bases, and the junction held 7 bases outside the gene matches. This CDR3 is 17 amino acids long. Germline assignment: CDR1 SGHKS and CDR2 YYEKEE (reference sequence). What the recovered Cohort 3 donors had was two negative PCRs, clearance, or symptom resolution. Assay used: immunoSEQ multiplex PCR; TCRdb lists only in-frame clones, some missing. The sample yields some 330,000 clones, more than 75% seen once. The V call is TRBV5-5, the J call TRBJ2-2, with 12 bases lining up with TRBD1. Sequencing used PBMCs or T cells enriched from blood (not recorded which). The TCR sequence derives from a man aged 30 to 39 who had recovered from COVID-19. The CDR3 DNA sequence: TGTGCCAGCAGCTCGCGGGGGACAGGGGGCAGCACCGGGGAGCTGTTTTTT. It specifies CASSSRGTGGSTGELFF. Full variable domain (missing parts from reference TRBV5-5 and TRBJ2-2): DAGVTQSPTHLIKTRGQQVTLRCSPISGHKSVSWYQQVLGQGPQFIFQYYEKEERGRGNFPDRFSARQFPNYSSELNVNALLLGDSALYLCASSSRGTGGSTGELFFGEGSRLTVL.